Presented here are 23 T cell receptor beta chains from one specimen sequenced in a study of cytomegalovirus exposure and HLA in healthy donors. Both 60 Vbeta primers and 13 Jbeta primers went into the PCR. Using immunoSEQ multiplex PCR, the repertoire was profiled, and TCRdb retains in-frame clones only, with some absent. The sample yields 90,000 to 130,000 clones, roughly 80% seen once. The material sequenced was PBMCs. The receptors shown here come from a man younger than 40 in good health and CMV-seropositive.

CDR3 amino acids: CASSQGRGLLSYEQYV. For the CDR3, the DNA is TGTGCCAGCAGTCAAGGCAGAGGGCTCCTCTCCTACGAGCAGTACGTC. This chain links TRBV7-8 with TRBJ2-7; D is perhaps TRBD2 (5 bases). Trimming cost V 6 bases and J 0 bases, with 18 bases left between them. The CDR3 sequence is 16 residues long. Germline loops: CDR1 SGHVS, CDR2 FQNEAQ.

V usage is TRBV5-1 and J usage is TRBJ2-7, with D hard to call. V lost 0 bases, J lost 4 bases, and 11 bases lay in between. Germline lookup yields CDR1 SGHRS and CDR2 YFSETQ. The CDR3 loop spans 14 amino acids. DNA of the CDR3: TGCGCCAGCAGCTTGGACAGATCGAGTTACGAGCAGTACGTC. Translation: CASSLDRSSYEQYV.

In the case of this clone: At one end, the junction sequence differs from germline, possibly due to a read error. The rearrangement uses TRBV7-9 and TRBJ1-2; TRBD1 might be the D (6 bases). This CDR3 is built from 17 residues. CDR1 and CDR2 (germline): SEHNR, FQNEAQ (reference sequence). CDR3 amino acids: CSSSPLDSRRLVYGYTF. CDR3 DNA: TGTTCCAGCAGCCCTCTGGACAGCCGCCGTCTGGTCTATGGCTACACCTTC.

This chain links TRBV28 with TRBJ1-6, with D unresolved. Per the germline V gene, CDR1 is MDHEN and CDR2 is SYDVKM. The V end was cut by 6 bases, the J end by 6 bases, with 9 bases between. CDR3 length equals 13 residues. The CDR3 is CASSPYSNSPLHF. In DNA, the CDR3 is TGTGCCAGCAGCCCTTACTCTAATTCACCCCTCCACTTT.

The V call is TRBV4-2, the J call TRBJ1-6; D possibly corresponds to TRBD1 (6 bases). CDR3 length equals 16 residues. Germline V gene data show CDR1 as LGHNA and CDR2 as YNFKEQ. Trimming left V 3 bases short and J 4 bases short, with 13 bases between. CDR3 nucleotides: TGTGCCAGCAGCCACCGCCTGAGGGGGTATAATTCACCCCTCCACTTT. Its translation is CASSHRLRGYNSPLHF.

The V gene is TRBV18, the J gene TRBJ1-1, with D unresolved. The V end lost 5 bases, the J end lost 1 base, and 11 bases lay between the germline ends. This CDR3 is 14 amino acids long. In germline, CDR1 is KGHSH, CDR2 LQKENI. As DNA, the CDR3 is TGTGCCAGCTCAGTTATGAGGGAGAACACTGAAGCTTTCTTT. It yields the protein CASSVMRENTEAFF.

V is TRBV7-2 and J is TRBJ2-7; TRBD2 matches 9 bases. The CDR3 has 15 residues. In germline, CDR1 is SGHTA, CDR2 FQGNSA. The trim removed 1 base at V and 2 bases at J, leaving 3 bases unmatched. In DNA form, the CDR3 reads TGTGCCAGCAGCTTAGGGGCTAGCGGGACCTACGAGCAGTACGTC. Translation: CASSLGASGTYEQYV.

The chain is built from TRBV28 and TRBJ2-5; D may be TRBD2 (7 bases). Germline CDR1 MDHEN, CDR2 SYDVKM. V was clipped by 3 bases and J by 5 bases, with 13 bases between them. The CDR3 is 14 residues long. Here the CDR3 DNA reads TGTGCCAGCAGTTTTCGGGGGGCTGGGGAGACCCAGTACTTC. Encoded protein: CASSFRGAGETQYF. The full variable domain, rest sourced from reference TRBV28 and TRBJ2-5, is DVKVTQSSRYLVKRTGEKVFLECVQDMDHENMFWYRQDPGLGLRLIYFSYDVKMKEKGDIPEGYSVSREKKERFSLILESASTNQTSMYLCASSFRGAGETQYFGPGTRLLVL.

This CDR3 is CASMDRGPDTQYF. The CDR3 DNA sequence: TGTGCCAGCATGGACAGGGGGCCAGATACGCAGTATTTT. The V gene is TRBV27, the J gene TRBJ2-3; TRBD1 aligns across 11 bases. CDR1 and CDR2 from the germline V gene are MNHEY and SMNVEV (reference sequence). The CDR3 loop spans 13 amino acids. Losses at the gene ends were 7 bases for V and 4 bases for J; bases not matched to a gene: 1.

This rearrangement joins TRBV6-5 to TRBJ1-5, with D uncertain. V gave up 5 bases and J gave up 0 bases, with 5 bases separating them. Per germline, CDR1 MNHEY and CDR2 SVGAGI. This CDR3 is 13 amino acids long. The CDR3 DNA is TGTGCCAGCAGTCCTACTAGCAATCAGCCCCAGCATTTT. Translated: CASSPTSNQPQHF.

The chain links TRBV18 to TRBJ1-2, with 8 bases matching TRBD1. The CDR3 has 17 amino acids. V was pared by 3 bases and J by 8 bases, with 17 bases of the junction left unmatched. Germline loops: CDR1 KGHSH, CDR2 LQKENI. The DNA of the CDR3 is TGTGCCAGCTCACCTCCCAGTGGGGGACAGGCGACTTTGGGCTACACCTTC. This translates into CASSPPSGGQATLGYTF.

This clone was counted a few times. V is TRBV7-9 and J is TRBJ2-1, with 8 bases matching TRBD2. The CDR3 loop spans 11 amino acids. Germline V CDR1 and CDR2: SEHNR, FQNEAQ (reference sequence). V lost 4 bases to trimming and J lost 14 bases; unmatched junction nucleotides: 4. The CDR3 DNA reads TGTGCCAGCAGCTCCGGACTAGCAGAGTTCTTC. Protein sequence: CASSSGLAEFF.

The table lists this clone with a few counts. The chain couples TRBV28 to TRBJ1-5; 9 nucleotides agree with TRBD1. Trimming cost V 7 bases and J 7 bases; bases outside gene matches: 14. Germline values: CDR1 MDHEN, CDR2 SYDVKM. This CDR3 contains 16 residues. CDR3 DNA sequence: TGTGCCAGCACCTCGCGCGGACAGGGGTGGTTCCAGCCCCAGCATTTT. Its translation is CASTSRGQGWFQPQHF.

In regard to this clone: The sample contains more than one DNA sequence encoding this CDR3. V is TRBV10-3 and J is TRBJ1-2; D not resolved. Germline V gives CDR1 ENHRY, CDR2 SYGVKD. The CDR3 length is 12 residues. Trimming left V 0 bases short and J 8 bases short, with 7 bases between. The CDR3 loop reads CAISESGVGYTF. CDR3 bases: TGTGCCATCAGTGAGTCCGGGGTCGGCTACACCTTC.

The chain joins TRBV6-4 to TRBJ2-1, with D maybe TRBD2 (5 bases). Per the germline V gene, CDR1 is MRHNA and CDR2 is SNTAGT. The CDR3 spans 12 residues. V was shortened by 0 bases and J by 16 bases, with 13 bases between the two germline ends. DNA of the CDR3: TGTGCCAGCAGTGACTCGTCGAGGGTTCATTTCTTC. Residues: CASSDSSRVHFF.

The rearrangement links TRBV6-1 to TRBJ2-7; possible D gene TRBD1, 7 bases. The V end was cut by 5 bases, the J end by 6 bases, with 20 bases between. CDR3 length equals 15 residues. Looked up from germline, CDR1 is MNHNS and CDR2 is SASEGT. The CDR3 region has the DNA TGTGCCAGCAGTTGGGGGGCAGGGGGGATGCTCGAGCAGTACGTC. Encoded protein: CASSWGAGGMLEQYV.

This chain links TRBV30 with TRBJ2-7, with 10 bases lining up with TRBD1. The CDR3 runs 14 residues. Germline loops: CDR1 GTSNPN, CDR2 SVGIG (reference sequence). The J segment lost 2 bases and the V segment lost 7 bases, leaving 8 bases of the junction unmatched. The CDR3 DNA is TGTGCCTTAGAGGGGACAGGGGAGACCTACGAGCAGTACTTC. This encodes CALEGTGETYEQYF.

This chain connects TRBV28 to TRBJ2-3, with no clear D. The V end was cut by 0 bases, the J end by 0 bases, with 7 bases between. This CDR3 is 15 amino acids long. The V gene's germline CDR1 is MDHEN and CDR2 SYDVKM. The chain's CDR3 is CASSLWGKSTDTQYF. In nucleotides, the CDR3 is TGTGCCAGCAGTTTATGGGGCAAGAGCACAGATACGCAGTATTTT. The whole variable domain, filled in from reference TRBV28 and TRBJ2-3, reads DVKVTQSSRYLVKRTGEKVFLECVQDMDHENMFWYRQDPGLGLRLIYFSYDVKMKEKGDIPEGYSVSREKKERFSLILESASTNQTSMYLCASSLWGKSTDTQYFGPGTRLTVL.

The chain combines TRBV19 with TRBJ2-2; possible D gene TRBD2, 6 bases. The germline V and J ends were trimmed by 7 bases and 6 bases, with 15 bases remaining between them. CDR1 is LNHDA, CDR2 SQIVND, per germline (reference sequence). CDR3 size: 14 residues. DNA for the CDR3: TGTGCCAGTAAGGTGGGGGGTTCGGCCGGGGAGCTGTTTTTT. Amino acid sequence: CASKVGGSAGELFF.

The CDR3: CASSSVYNSPLHF. The CDR3, as DNA: TGTGCCAGCAGTTCCGTGTATAATTCACCCCTCCACTTT. V and J are TRBV6-6 and TRBJ1-6; no clear D gene. The V and J ends lost 4 bases and 4 bases respectively, with 5 bases between them. CDR3 length: 13 amino acids. Germline V gene sequence: CDR1 MNHNY, CDR2 SVGAGI (reference sequence).

This chain uses TRBV6-1 with TRBJ1-2, with D possibly being TRBD1 (6 bases). V lost 5 bases and J lost 2, with 9 bases in between. The CDR3 has 13 residues. Germline CDR1 reads MNHNS; CDR2 reads SASEGT. The CDR3 here is CASSPTGNYGYTF. The DNA of the CDR3 is TGTGCCAGCAGTCCTACAGGGAACTATGGCTACACCTTC.

This clone has only a few counts. The chain combines TRBV10-3 with TRBJ2-3; 10 positions agree with TRBD2. The germline gives CDR1 ENHRY, CDR2 SYGVKD. V was pared by 2 bases and J by 8 bases, with 7 bases of the junction left unmatched. The CDR3 loop spans 15 amino acids. The CDR3 DNA sequence: TGTGCCATCAGTGAGAGTCTAGCGGGAGACAGTACGCAGTATTTT. This translates into CAISESLAGDSTQYF.

The chain employs TRBV30 and TRBJ1-3; D ambiguous. The CDR3 runs 15 residues. V was shortened by 3 bases and J by 0 bases, with 12 bases between the two germline ends. Per the germline V gene, CDR1 is GTSNPN and CDR2 is SVGIG (reference sequence). The CDR3 region is CAWSVGRASGNTIYF. Written as DNA, the CDR3 is TGTGCCTGGAGCGTCGGGCGGGCCTCTGGAAACACCATATATTTT.